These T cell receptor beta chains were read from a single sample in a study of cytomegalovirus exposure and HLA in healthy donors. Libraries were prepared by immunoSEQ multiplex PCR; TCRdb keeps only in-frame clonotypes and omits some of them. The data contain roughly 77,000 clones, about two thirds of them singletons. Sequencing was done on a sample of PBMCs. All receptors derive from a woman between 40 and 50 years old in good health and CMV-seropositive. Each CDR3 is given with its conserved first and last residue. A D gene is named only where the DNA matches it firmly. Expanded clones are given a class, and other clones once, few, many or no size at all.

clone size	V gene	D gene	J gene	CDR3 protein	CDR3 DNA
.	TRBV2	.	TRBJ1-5	CASSDKSGKLQPQHF	TGTGCCAGCAGTGATAAATCAGGGAAATTACAGCCCCAGCATTTT
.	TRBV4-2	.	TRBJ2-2	CASSQVRGGELFF	TGTGCCAGCAGCCAAGTGCGAGGCGGGGAGCTGTTTTTT
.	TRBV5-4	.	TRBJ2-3	CASSLGVTTADTQYF	TGTGCCAGCAGCTTGGGAGTCACTACGGCAGATACGCAGTATTTT
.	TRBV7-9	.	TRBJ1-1	CASSSTGYTEAFF	TGTGCCAGCAGCTCGACAGGTTACACTGAAGCTTTCTTT
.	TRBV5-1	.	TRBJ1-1	CASSTGVNTEAFF	TGCGCCAGCAGTACCGGAGTAAACACTGAAGCTTTCTTT
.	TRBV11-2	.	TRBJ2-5	CASSLLAGIGGETQYF	TGTGCCAGCAGCTTACTTGCAGGGATCGGAGGGGAGACCCAGTACTTC
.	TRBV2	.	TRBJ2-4	CASSEGLLVARKNIQYF	TGTGCCAGCAGTGAAGGACTTTTAGTAGCCAGAAAAAACATTCAGTACTTC
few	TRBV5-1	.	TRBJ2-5	CASSVDDPRGETQYF	TGCGCCAGCAGCGTCGACGACCCCCGAGGGGAGACCCAGTACTTC
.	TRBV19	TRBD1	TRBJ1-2	CASRPGGRGVYGYTF	TGTGCCAGTAGGCCAGGGGGTCGAGGCGTCTATGGCTACACCTTC
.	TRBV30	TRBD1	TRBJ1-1	CAWSTGQALNTEAFF	TGTGCCTGGAGTACTGGACAGGCGCTGAACACTGAAGCTTTCTTT
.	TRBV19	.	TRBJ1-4	CASSLEQGSFGKLFF	TGTGCCAGTAGTCTAGAACAGGGAAGCTTTGGAAAACTGTTTTTT
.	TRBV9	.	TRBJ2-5	CASSVGGLKRETQYF	TGTGCCAGCAGCGTTGGGGGCCTCAAACGCGAGACCCAGTACTTC
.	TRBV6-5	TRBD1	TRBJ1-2	CASTQSTGGYGGYTF	TGTGCCAGCACTCAATCGACAGGGGGGTACGGTGGCTACACCTTC
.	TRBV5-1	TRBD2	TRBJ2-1	CASSSSGGYNEQFF	TGCGCCAGCAGCTCTAGCGGGGGCTACAATGAGCAGTTCTTC
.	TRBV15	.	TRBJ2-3	CATSETLSTDTQYF	TGTGCCACCAGCGAGACACTTAGCACAGATACGCAGTATTTT
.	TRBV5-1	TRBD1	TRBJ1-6	CASSPFLTGGNSPLHF	TGCGCCAGCAGCCCCTTCTTGACAGGGGGCAATTCACCCCTCCACTTT
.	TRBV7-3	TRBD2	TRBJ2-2	CASGGVLASGELFF	TGTGCCAGCGGGGGGGTCCTGGCATCCGGGGAGCTGTTTTTT
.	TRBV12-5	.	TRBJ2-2	CASGLTPGELFF	TGTGCTAGTGGTCTCACTCCCGGGGAGCTGTTTTTT
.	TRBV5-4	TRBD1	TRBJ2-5	CASSPGTGGQETQYF	TGTGCCAGCAGCCCGGGGACAGGGGGCCAAGAGACCCAGTACTTC
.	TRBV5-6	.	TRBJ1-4	CASSLWVSGGKLFF	TGTGCCAGCAGCCTTTGGGTGAGCGGGGGGAAACTGTTTTTT
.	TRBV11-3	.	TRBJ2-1	CASSLLGDEQFF	TGTGCCAGCAGCCTCCTAGGGGATGAGCAGTTCTTC
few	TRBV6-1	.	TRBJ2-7	CAGARGWSYEQYF	TGTGCCGGCGCTAGGGGGTGGTCCTACGAGCAGTACTTC
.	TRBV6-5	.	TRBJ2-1	CASSYSPGNEQFF	TGTGCCAGCAGTTACTCCCCAGGGAATGAGCAGTTCTTC
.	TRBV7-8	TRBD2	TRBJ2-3	CASSLGRGGDTQYF	TGTGCCAGCAGCTTAGGTCGGGGGGGAGATACGCAGTATTTT
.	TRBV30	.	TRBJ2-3	CAWSVRLSTDTQYF	TGTGCCTGGAGTGTGCGGCTCAGCACAGATACGCAGTATTTT
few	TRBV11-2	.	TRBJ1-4	CASSLRQAFNEKLFF	TGTGCCAGCAGCTTAAGACAGGCCTTTAATGAAAAACTGTTTTTT
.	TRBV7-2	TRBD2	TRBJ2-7	CASSLTSGGSYEQYF	TGTGCCAGCAGCCTAACTAGCGGGGGGTCCTACGAGCAGTACTTC
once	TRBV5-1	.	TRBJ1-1	CASSLEGPNTEAFF	TGCGCCAGCAGCCTAGAGGGCCCAAACACTGAAGCTTTCTTT
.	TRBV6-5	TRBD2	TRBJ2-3	CASSYSSLGGADTQYF	TGTGCCAGCAGTTACTCGTCTCTCGGGGGGGCAGATACGCAGTATTTT
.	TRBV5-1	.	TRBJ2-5	CASSPSSVQETQYF	TGCGCCAGCAGCCCTAGTAGCGTACAAGAGACCCAGTACTTC
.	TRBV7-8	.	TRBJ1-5	CASSNFSGSSTRNQPQHF	TGTGCCAGCAGCAACTTCTCGGGGAGTTCGACACGTAATCAGCCCCAGCATTTT